What follows are 10 T cell receptor beta chains derived from one specimen sequenced in a study of metastatic and nonmetastatic thyroid tumors. TCRdb reprocessed the PCR reads via MiXCR. The data hold tens of thousands of clones, with about 27% observed a single time. Until they underwent thyroid surgery, no patient had received any treatment. Sequencing input: blood. These TCRs come from a male donor with papillary thyroid cancer or a benign thyroid nodule (not recorded which). Some clones in this sample may be carry-over from other donors' samples.

This clone has a count of ten or more. The V and J genes are TRBV19 and TRBJ1-5; possible D gene TRBD1, 6 bases. V was shortened by 7 bases and J by 4 bases, with 14 bases between the two germline ends. In germline, CDR1 is LNHDA, CDR2 SQIVND (reference sequence). There are 14 residues in the CDR3. This CDR3 is CASTGARDNQPQHF. The CDR3 DNA reads as TGTGCCAGTACGGGGGCCCGGGATAATCAGCCCCAGCATTTT.

This rearrangement joins TRBV7-3 to TRBJ2-5; maybe TRBD2 (5 bases). The CDR3 loop spans 13 amino acids. Germline CDR1 is SGHTA and CDR2 is FQGTGA. V was cut by 5 bases and J by 5 bases, with 12 bases left in between. Written as DNA, the CDR3 is TGTGCCAGCAGCCTCGGAGGCCGGGAGACCCAGTACTTC. It translates to CASSLGGRETQYF. The full variable domain, its missing parts supplied by reference TRBV7-3 and TRBJ2-5, is GAGVSQTPSNKVTEKGKYVELRCDPISGHTALYWYRQSLGQGPEFLIYFQGTGAADDSGLPNDRFFAVRPEGSVSTLKIQRTERGDSAVYLCASSLGGRETQYFGPGTRLLVL.

This clone was counted ten times or more. The V gene is TRBV28, the J gene TRBJ2-5, with 12 nucleotides matching TRBD1. The CDR3 consists of 17 residues. Germline V lookup: CDR1 MDHEN, CDR2 SYDVKM. V lost 3 bases, J lost 4 bases, and 9 bases stayed unmatched. The CDR3 coding sequence is TGTGCCAGCAGTTTCCCAGGGACAGGGGGCCGGGGAGAGACCCAGTACTTC. Its protein is CASSFPGTGGRGETQYF.

The rearrangement joins TRBV2 to TRBJ2-7, with 7 bases fitting TRBD1. Trimming removed 7 bases from V and 2 bases from J; junction bases left unmatched: 8. The CDR3 consists of 14 residues. From germline, CDR1 is SNHLY and CDR2 FYNNEI. The CDR3 DNA reads TGTGCCAGCATTAGGGACAGACAGGCCTACGAGCAGTACTTC. It is translated as CASIRDRQAYEQYF. The full variable domain, its missing parts supplied by reference TRBV2 and TRBJ2-7, is EPEVTQTPSHQVTQMGQEVILRCVPISNHLYFYWYRQILGQKVEFLVSFYNNEISEKSEIFDDQFSVERPDGSNFTLKIRSTKLEDSAMYFCASIRDRQAYEQYFGPGTRLTVT.

This clone was detected ten times or more. V usage is TRBV18 and J usage is TRBJ1-5, with 7 bases matching TRBD1. Unmatched junction bases numbered 7, after V lost 0 bases and J lost 5 bases. The CDR3 is made up of 16 amino acids. Germline CDR1 and CDR2: KGHSH and LQKENI. The CDR3 region is CASSPPRRQGYQPQHF. CDR3 sequence (DNA): TGTGCCAGCTCACCACCGAGGAGACAGGGTTATCAGCCCCAGCATTTT.

This clone was counted a few times. This sequence joins TRBV7-2 and TRBJ2-7; no definite D call. Germline V CDR1 and CDR2: SGHTA, FQGNSA. This CDR3 comprises 14 residues. The V gene lost 5 bases and the J gene lost 0 bases, with 11 bases spanning the gap. DNA of the CDR3: TGTGCCAGCAGCCCCCGACACGGCTCCTACGAGCAGTACTTC. It codes for CASSPRHGSYEQYF.

The chain couples TRBV28 to TRBJ2-5; 9 positions match TRBD1. With 7 bases clipped from V and 5 bases from J, the junction kept 5 bases outside the gene matches. The germline CDR1 and CDR2 sequences are MDHEN and SYDVKM. The CDR3 has 13 residues. The CDR3 spells CASTGTGRETQYF. CDR3 DNA sequence: TGTGCCAGCACCGGGACAGGGAGGGAGACCCAGTACTTC.

This clone is labeled as medium-sized. V gene TRBV27 combines with J gene TRBJ2-7, with D hard to call. Trimming cost V 6 bases and J 6 bases, with 12 bases left between them. CDR1 is MNHEY and CDR2 is SMNVEV in the germline V gene (reference sequence). CDR3 size: 12 residues. The CDR3 here is CASRSFGGEQYF. The CDR3 nucleotides read TGTGCCAGCAGATCATTTGGCGGCGAGCAGTACTTC.

This sequence joins TRBV4-1 and TRBJ2-2; D might be TRBD2 (6 bases). The germline V and J ends were trimmed by 6 bases and 1 base, with 9 bases remaining between them. In germline, CDR1 is MGHRA, CDR2 YSYEKL. CDR3 size: 14 residues. CDR3 coding DNA: TGCGCCAGCAGGTTCGGGGGGAACACCGGGGAGCTGTTTTTT. Encoded protein: CASRFGGNTGELFF.

The CDR3 protein is CSVDRVVGYTF. The CDR3 DNA is TGCAGCGTAGACAGGGTCGTAGGCTACACCTTC. The V call is TRBV20-1, the J call TRBJ1-2; 7 bases line up with TRBD1. The germline CDR1 and CDR2 sequences are DFQATT and SNEGSKA (reference sequence). The CDR3 covers 11 residues.